This TCR beta chain was captured by sequencing in a study of blood T cell repertoires in COVID-19 (dated by TCRdb to about 2020). At the level of the whole study: Samples from collaborators originated in the United States, Italy and Spain and spanned both the acute and convalescent phases of COVID-19. Deeply sampled blood TCRbeta repertoires from subjects exposed to, actively infected with, or recovered from COVID-19 were included in the dataset. The samples were drawn from the first 160 participants of the ongoing ImmuneRACE study and from 1,254 subjects provided by 6 global collaborators. A freely available public database, intended as a resource for researchers studying the immune response to SARS-CoV-2, is where the repertoires were released. Where HLA class I and class II types were available, the types were taken from metadata supplied by the sample provider, not from assay-based typing. The material from the prospective study consisted of cDNA or gDNA derived from T cells, B-cell-depleted T cells, or PBMCs. Nearly every sample came with metadata listing a de-identified subject ID, COVID-19 status, age in years and sex. The paper's findings and limits, for the study overall: Clinical and demographic metadata were provided uncurated, with the amount varying by source and participant.

The collaborating institutions used their own protocols to collect whole blood in K2EDTA tubes. For TCRbeta analysis, collaborators shipped samples in one of three forms: frozen whole blood, isolated PBMCs, or DNA extracted from either of those sample types. TCRbeta CDR3 regions were amplified from genomic DNA using the immunoSEQ Assay, a bias-controlled multiplex PCR. The paper's processing steps were these. The number of nucleated cells in each sample was estimated by amplification of reference gene primers within the assay. To quantify the absolute abundance of each unique TCRbeta CDR3 rearrangement, sequence reads were collapsed and filtered. Productive Simpson clonality was computed per sample as the square root of Simpson's diversity index over productive rearrangements. What TCRdb holds here is the immuneACCESS table cut down to in-frame rearrangements. Part of the clones is not present; checked against another copy, under half of the missing clones reflect an unresolved V gene, and the others are unexplained. V, J and clone size derive from that table, while D and trimming were established from the DNA sequence. The sample table lists approximately 210,000 clones, around 89% of them with a count of one. The ten largest clones take up about 4.2% of the sample.

CDR1 LNHDA and CDR2 SQIVND were looked up in the germline V gene (reference sequence). Clipping removes 9 bases from V and 1 base from J, with 6 as the unmatched junction base count. Its CDR3 holds 15 amino acids, cysteine through phenylalanine. The read is trimmed to its CDR3 DNA, 45 bases read in frame from base 1. A word on this clone: The antigen this receptor binds is unknown. Base qualities are not recorded, but no much larger clone differs from it by a single base.

Here the chain combines TRBV19 and TRBJ1-5, and 10 junctional nucleotides match TRBD1. The specimen was peripheral blood. The receptor comes from a human donor in a cohort sampled during active COVID-19. The CDR3 has the sequence CASTGTGVSNQPQHF. The DNA is TGTGCCAGCACGGGGACAGGGGTGAGCAATCAGCCCCAGCATTTT.